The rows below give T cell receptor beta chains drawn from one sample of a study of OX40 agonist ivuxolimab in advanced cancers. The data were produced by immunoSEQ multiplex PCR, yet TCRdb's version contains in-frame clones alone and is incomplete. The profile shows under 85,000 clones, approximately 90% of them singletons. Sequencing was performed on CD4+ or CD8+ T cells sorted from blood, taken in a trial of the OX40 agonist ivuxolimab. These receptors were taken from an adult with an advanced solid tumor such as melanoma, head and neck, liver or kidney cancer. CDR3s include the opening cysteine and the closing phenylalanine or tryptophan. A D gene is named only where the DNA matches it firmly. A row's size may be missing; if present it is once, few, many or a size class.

CDR3 DNA: TGTGCCATCAGTGAGGTCGACGATAGCAATCAGCCCCAGCATTTT
CDR3 protein: CAISEVDDSNQPQHF
D gene: NA
clone size: NA
V gene: TRBV10-3
J gene: TRBJ1-5

CDR3 DNA: TGTGCCAGCTCACCTCTGGGACCGGGGGTCGAGCAGTACTTC
CDR3 protein: CASSPLGPGVEQYF
D gene: NA
clone size: NA
V gene: TRBV18
J gene: TRBJ2-7

CDR3 DNA: TGCGCCAGCAGCCCTACAGGGACCATCTACGAGCAGTACTTC
CDR3 protein: CASSPTGTIYEQYF
D gene: NA
clone size: NA
V gene: TRBV5-1
J gene: TRBJ2-7

CDR3 DNA: TGCGCCAGCAGGATCCCAGGGGAAGAGACCCAGTACTTC
CDR3 protein: CASRIPGEETQYF
D gene: NA
clone size: many
V gene: TRBV10-2
J gene: TRBJ2-5

CDR3 DNA: TGTGCCAGCAGCTTAGCGGGAGGGGAATCACCCCTCCACTTT
CDR3 protein: CASSLAGGESPLHF
D gene: NA
clone size: few
V gene: TRBV7-2
J gene: TRBJ1-6

CDR3 DNA: TGTGCCAGAAGCTTGGTTCGAGGTTTGCAGGGGTTCTCTGGAAACACCATATATTTT
CDR3 protein: CARSLVRGLQGFSGNTIYF
D gene: NA
clone size: NA
V gene: TRBV5-3
J gene: TRBJ1-3

CDR3 DNA: TGTGCCAGCAGCGTAGGAGGGGGGGACCCGAAGGGCAATCAGCCCCAGCATTTT
CDR3 protein: CASSVGGGDPKGNQPQHF
D gene: NA
clone size: NA
V gene: TRBV9
J gene: TRBJ1-5

CDR3 DNA: TGTGCCAGCAGCGTTGACAGGGATCCCCCCTACGAGCAGTACTTC
CDR3 protein: CASSVDRDPPYEQYF
D gene: TRBD1
clone size: NA
V gene: TRBV9
J gene: TRBJ2-7

CDR3 DNA: TGCGCCAGCAGGTCCAGAGTGAACACTGAAGCTTTCTTT
CDR3 protein: CASRSRVNTEAFF
D gene: NA
clone size: NA
V gene: TRBV4-3
J gene: TRBJ1-1

CDR3 DNA: TGTGCCAGCATTCTCGGGGGAGGGGAGGAGACCCAGTACTTC
CDR3 protein: CASILGGGEETQYF
D gene: TRBD2
clone size: NA
V gene: TRBV6-1
J gene: TRBJ2-5

CDR3 DNA: TGTGCCATCACCTCCATACAGGGTGAGGATGGCTACACCTTC
CDR3 protein: CAITSIQGEDGYTF
D gene: NA
clone size: NA
V gene: TRBV10-3
J gene: TRBJ1-2

CDR3 DNA: TGTGCCAGCAGCTTTGAGTTGAATGAAAAACTGTTTTTT
CDR3 protein: CASSFELNEKLFF
D gene: NA
clone size: NA
V gene: TRBV11-1
J gene: TRBJ1-4

CDR3 DNA: TGCGCCAGCAGCAGAGACAGGGGGAATGAAAAACTGTTTTTT
CDR3 protein: CASSRDRGNEKLFF
D gene: TRBD1
clone size: NA
V gene: TRBV4-3
J gene: TRBJ1-4

CDR3 DNA: TGTGCCAGCAGGGATAGGGACAGGCACACTGTGTCCTATAATTCACCCCTCCACTTT
CDR3 protein: CASRDRDRHTVSYNSPLHF
D gene: TRBD1
clone size: NA
V gene: TRBV28
J gene: TRBJ1-6

CDR3 DNA: TGTGCCAGCAGCGTAGACCTCCAAACAGGTATCGTAAGTGGCTACACCTTC
CDR3 protein: CASSVDLQTGIVSGYTF
D gene: NA
clone size: NA
V gene: TRBV9
J gene: TRBJ1-2

CDR3 DNA: TGTGCCAGCAGTTCCGACAGGGGAGACGAGCAGTACTTC
CDR3 protein: CASSSDRGDEQYF
D gene: TRBD1
clone size: NA
V gene: TRBV6-1
J gene: TRBJ2-7

CDR3 DNA: TGTGCCAGCAGCACCAACATGGGGGAGCAGTACTTC
CDR3 protein: CASSTNMGEQYF
D gene: NA
clone size: NA
V gene: TRBV7-8
J gene: TRBJ2-7

CDR3 DNA: TGTGCCAGCAGCTTGCTAGCAGCCTCTCCCGGGGAGCTGTTTTTT
CDR3 protein: CASSLLAASPGELFF
D gene: NA
clone size: NA
V gene: TRBV11-3
J gene: TRBJ2-2

CDR3 DNA: TGTGCCAGCAGCTTAGATCAGATGACTGAAGCTTTCTTT
CDR3 protein: CASSLDQMTEAFF
D gene: NA
clone size: few
V gene: TRBV11-2
J gene: TRBJ1-1

CDR3 DNA: TGTGCCAGCAGCTTAGCGGGGGCGAGGCCTAATGAAAAACTGTTTTTT
CDR3 protein: CASSLAGARPNEKLFF
D gene: NA
clone size: NA
V gene: TRBV7-2
J gene: TRBJ1-4

CDR3 DNA: TGCAGTGCCCCATACGAGCAGTACTTC
CDR3 protein: CSAPYEQYF
D gene: NA
clone size: NA
V gene: TRBV20-1
J gene: TRBJ2-7

CDR3 DNA: TGTGCCACCAGACCCTACACCGGGGAGCTGTTTTTT
CDR3 protein: CATRPYTGELFF
D gene: NA
clone size: NA
V gene: TRBV28
J gene: TRBJ2-2

CDR3 DNA: TGTGCCAGCACCTCCCGGGGACAGAGGACTGAAGCTTTCTTT
CDR3 protein: CASTSRGQRTEAFF
D gene: TRBD1
clone size: NA
V gene: TRBV28
J gene: TRBJ1-1

CDR3 DNA: TGTGCCAGCAGCTTAGAGGGGGGGGTCTACCCAGTGGAGTTCTTC
CDR3 protein: CASSLEGGVYPVEFF
D gene: NA
clone size: NA
V gene: TRBV7-9
J gene: TRBJ2-1

CDR3 DNA: TGTGCCAGCAGCCCAGGACAGGGGCTAAAAGGAACTGAAGCTTTCTTT
CDR3 protein: CASSPGQGLKGTEAFF
D gene: TRBD1
clone size: NA
V gene: TRBV9
J gene: TRBJ1-1

CDR3 DNA: TGCGCCAGCAGCTTCAAGGACAGCCCCTACTCTGGGGCCAACGTCCTGACTTTC
CDR3 protein: CASSFKDSPYSGANVLTF
D gene: NA
clone size: few
V gene: TRBV5-1
J gene: TRBJ2-6

CDR3 DNA: TGTGCCAGTAGTATCCCGGGGGCGCGTGGCTACACCTTC
CDR3 protein: CASSIPGARGYTF
D gene: NA
clone size: NA
V gene: TRBV19
J gene: TRBJ1-2

CDR3 DNA: TGTGCCAGCACCGACCTGGCGGGGGGGCCACGGGGGGAGCTGTTTTTT
CDR3 protein: CASTDLAGGPRGELFF
D gene: TRBD2
clone size: NA
V gene: TRBV11-1
J gene: TRBJ2-2

CDR3 DNA: TGCGCCAGCAGTGAAATAGGCAGGGACACCGGGGAGCTGTTTTTT
CDR3 protein: CASSEIGRDTGELFF
D gene: NA
clone size: NA
V gene: TRBV10-2
J gene: TRBJ2-2

CDR3 DNA: TGTGCCAGTAGTTTGTTGGGACGGGCAGCTCAGCCCCAGCATTTT
CDR3 protein: CASSLLGRAAQPQHF
D gene: NA
clone size: NA
V gene: TRBV19
J gene: TRBJ1-5

CDR3 DNA: TGTGCCAGCAGCCTTAAAGGGGGAGGACTAGGGTCCTACGAGCAGTGCTTC
CDR3 protein: CASSLKGGGLGSYEQCF
D gene: NA
clone size: NA
V gene: TRBV7-2
J gene: TRBJ2-7

CDR3 DNA: TGTGCCAGTAGTATAGCAGCGGGGGGCCTCGACACCGGGGAGCTGTTTTTT
CDR3 protein: CASSIAAGGLDTGELFF
D gene: TRBD2
clone size: NA
V gene: TRBV19
J gene: TRBJ2-2

CDR3 DNA: TGCAGCCTGCGGGGGGGCACTGAAGCTTTCTTT
CDR3 protein: CSLRGGTEAFF
D gene: NA
clone size: NA
V gene: TRBV29-1
J gene: TRBJ1-1

CDR3 DNA: TGTGCCACCACCAGGGGGTACACCGGGGAGCTGTTTTTT
CDR3 protein: CATTRGYTGELFF
D gene: TRBD1
clone size: NA
V gene: TRBV19
J gene: TRBJ2-2

CDR3 DNA: TGTGCCAGCAGCTTAGGAGGTATCAGAAAACCTGAAGCTTTCTTT
CDR3 protein: CASSLGGIRKPEAFF
D gene: NA
clone size: NA
V gene: TRBV7-9
J gene: TRBJ1-1

CDR3 DNA: TGTGCCAGCAGTGAAGCTCTAGCGGGGGGGCAAGAGGCCCAGTACTTC
CDR3 protein: CASSEALAGGQEAQYF
D gene: TRBD2
clone size: NA
V gene: TRBV2
J gene: TRBJ2-5

CDR3 DNA: TGCGCCAGCAGCTTGCGGACAGGGGGTAGGGAGCAGTACTTC
CDR3 protein: CASSLRTGGREQYF
D gene: TRBD1
clone size: NA
V gene: TRBV5-1
J gene: TRBJ2-7

CDR3 DNA: TGTGCCAGCAGGAGGGACAGGAGCTCCTACGAGCAGTACTTC
CDR3 protein: CASRRDRSSYEQYF
D gene: TRBD1
clone size: NA
V gene: TRBV2
J gene: TRBJ2-7

CDR3 DNA: TGTGCCTGGAGTTCACCCCCACTAGGAGCGCGCAATGAGCAGTTCTTC
CDR3 protein: CAWSSPPLGARNEQFF
D gene: NA
clone size: NA
V gene: TRBV30
J gene: TRBJ2-1

CDR3 DNA: TGTGCCAGCAGGCGGGGTGGCCCATATAATTCACCCCTCCACTTT
CDR3 protein: CASRRGGPYNSPLHF
D gene: NA
clone size: NA
V gene: TRBV27
J gene: TRBJ1-6

CDR3 DNA: TGTGCCGGAGTAGCCGACAGGGGCGAGCAGTACTTC
CDR3 protein: CAGVADRGEQYF
D gene: TRBD1
clone size: NA
V gene: TRBV2
J gene: TRBJ2-7

CDR3 DNA: TGTGCCAGCAGCTTTGATCCGGGACAGGGGAGTGAAAAACTGTTTTTT
CDR3 protein: CASSFDPGQGSEKLFF
D gene: TRBD1
clone size: NA
V gene: TRBV7-8
J gene: TRBJ1-4

CDR3 DNA: TGTGCCGGACGGACGGACCACGAGCAGTACTTC
CDR3 protein: CAGRTDHEQYF
D gene: NA
clone size: NA
V gene: TRBV6-6
J gene: TRBJ2-7

CDR3 DNA: TGCGCCAGCAGCGCAGGGGGAATTGGTAATTCACCCCTCCACTTT
CDR3 protein: CASSAGGIGNSPLHF
D gene: TRBD1
clone size: NA
V gene: TRBV5-1
J gene: TRBJ1-6

CDR3 DNA: TGTGCCAGCAGGACCGGGACAGCCACTAATGAAAAACTGTTTTTT
CDR3 protein: CASRTGTATNEKLFF
D gene: TRBD1
clone size: NA
V gene: TRBV7-9
J gene: TRBJ1-4

CDR3 DNA: TGTGCCAGCACCTTTCGGCGGGAGAGGTACAATGAGCAGTTCTTC
CDR3 protein: CASTFRRERYNEQFF
D gene: TRBD2
clone size: NA
V gene: TRBV28
J gene: TRBJ2-1

CDR3 DNA: TGTGCCAGCAGCCTGGCTCCAGGGGCACTGGCCAAAAACATTCAGTACTTC
CDR3 protein: CASSLAPGALAKNIQYF
D gene: NA
clone size: NA
V gene: TRBV5-4
J gene: TRBJ2-4

CDR3 DNA: TGTGCCAGCAGCGTAGCTTCCAGGGGGCTGGCCACTGAAGCTTTCTTT
CDR3 protein: CASSVASRGLATEAFF
D gene: TRBD1
clone size: NA
V gene: TRBV9
J gene: TRBJ1-1

CDR3 DNA: TGTGCCAGCACCCCTCGGGGGGCGGAAGTGACTGAAGCTTTCTTT
CDR3 protein: CASTPRGAEVTEAFF
D gene: NA
clone size: NA
V gene: TRBV9
J gene: TRBJ1-1

CDR3 DNA: TGTGCCAGCACCGCCGGGGGCCGTTGGAATTCACCCCTCCACTTT
CDR3 protein: CASTAGGRWNSPLHF
D gene: NA
clone size: NA
V gene: TRBV6-1
J gene: TRBJ1-6

CDR3 DNA: TGTGCCATCAGTGAGACCCCCCCTAGCGGGAATGAGCAGTTCTTC
CDR3 protein: CAISETPPSGNEQFF
D gene: TRBD2
clone size: once
V gene: TRBV10-3
J gene: TRBJ2-1

CDR3 DNA: TGTGCCAGCAGGTCCTCGGGACGATTTAACACCGGGGAGCTGTTTTTT
CDR3 protein: CASRSSGRFNTGELFF
D gene: NA
clone size: NA
V gene: TRBV2
J gene: TRBJ2-2

CDR3 DNA: TGTGCCAGCAGCTTCCGCGGACGGAACACTGAAGCTTTCTTT
CDR3 protein: CASSFRGRNTEAFF
D gene: NA
clone size: NA
V gene: TRBV11-3
J gene: TRBJ1-1

CDR3 DNA: TGTGCCAGCAGCTTAGCGTGGGAGGGCCTCCGGGAGCAGTACTTC
CDR3 protein: CASSLAWEGLREQYF
D gene: TRBD2
clone size: NA
V gene: TRBV11-2
J gene: TRBJ2-7

CDR3 DNA: TGTGCCTCCCGGGGCAGGGGCACGGATGAGCAGTTCTTC
CDR3 protein: CASRGRGTDEQFF
D gene: NA
clone size: NA
V gene: TRBV9
J gene: TRBJ2-1

CDR3 DNA: TGTGCCAGCAGGCTTCGGGGTCCCTCCTATAATTCACCCCTCCACTTT
CDR3 protein: CASRLRGPSYNSPLHF
D gene: NA
clone size: NA
V gene: TRBV28
J gene: TRBJ1-6

CDR3 DNA: TGTGCCAGTAGTATACAAAGGGGCTCTGGGGCCAACGTCCTGACTTTC
CDR3 protein: CASSIQRGSGANVLTF
D gene: NA
clone size: NA
V gene: TRBV19
J gene: TRBJ2-6

CDR3 DNA: TGCGCCAGCAGGATCCAAGAGACCCAGTACTTC
CDR3 protein: CASRIQETQYF
D gene: NA
clone size: NA
V gene: TRBV5-1
J gene: TRBJ2-5

CDR3 DNA: TGTGCCAGCAGCCGTGGGACAGACGGCTCACCCCTCCACTTT
CDR3 protein: CASSRGTDGSPLHF
D gene: TRBD1
clone size: NA
V gene: TRBV11-3
J gene: TRBJ1-6